Listed below are T cell receptor beta chains from one sample, sequenced in a study of regulatory T cells in long-lasting Graves disease. TCRdb re-derived calls from the multiplex PCR reads in MiXCR, one entry per CDR3 protein. The table lists fewer than 400,000 distinct CDR3 sequences, less than 20% of them singletons. The sequenced sample was peripheral blood mononuclear cells (PBMCs), obtained when the disease was refractory, from a patient treated with antithyroid drugs. These receptors all come from a female donor with Graves disease. Each CDR3 is given with its conserved first and last residue.

cdr3_length	v_call	j_call	cdr3_aa
15	TRBV20-1	TRBJ2-5	CSARRADAGQETQYF
16	TRBV11-2	TRBJ2-7	CASTKQGWGSSYEQYF
15	TRBV2	TRBJ2-2	CASSDGRSGTGELFF
16	TRBV29-1	TRBJ1-1	CSVRRQGSLRNTEAFF
12	TRBV20-1	TRBJ2-5	CSARLAGKTQYF
15	TRBV7-2	TRBJ2-1	CASRPGPTGMDEQFF
14	TRBV28	TRBJ2-5	CASTYQGARETQYF
13	TRBV28	TRBJ1-6	CASSLVVDSPLHF
16	TRBV7-9	TRBJ2-7	CASSPSYHSSSYEQYF
15	TRBV4-1	TRBJ2-7	CASSQPKRAPYEQYF
15	TRBV28	TRBJ2-2	CASSPRWEAPGGLFF
16	TRBV18	TRBJ1-1	CASSPSTGQHPGRSFF
15	TRBV5-5	TRBJ2-7	CASSLDARDYYEQYF
14	TRBV6-1	TRBJ2-7	CASSLGQSGYEQYF
15	TRBV10-3	TRBJ2-2	CAISEGWGNTGELFF
17	TRBV5-1	TRBJ2-6	CASSFAPRVTGANVLTF
11	TRBV20-1	TRBJ1-4	CSARSNEKLFF
15	TRBV6-1	TRBJ2-2	CASKGTSGYTGELFF
15	TRBV19	TRBJ1-2	CASSITWQGYDGYTF
15	TRBV7-9	TRBJ2-5	CASSLATTSVETQYF
13	TRBV4-3	TRBJ1-5	CASSQDNLQPQHF
13	TRBV11-2	TRBJ2-7	CASSGGGGYEQYF
15	TRBV24-1	TRBJ2-2	CATRPGTGATGELFF
13	TRBV7-2	TRBJ1-1	CASSLQGPAEAFF
14	TRBV7-9	TRBJ2-7	CASSFWRDPYEQYF
17	TRBV9	TRBJ1-2	CASSVTGSAPIGGGYTF
13	TRBV20-1	TRBJ1-4	CSAREGQGEKLFF
12	TRBV14	TRBJ2-5	CASRVEGETQYF
15	TRBV5-5	TRBJ2-7	CASSLAFRGPYEQYF